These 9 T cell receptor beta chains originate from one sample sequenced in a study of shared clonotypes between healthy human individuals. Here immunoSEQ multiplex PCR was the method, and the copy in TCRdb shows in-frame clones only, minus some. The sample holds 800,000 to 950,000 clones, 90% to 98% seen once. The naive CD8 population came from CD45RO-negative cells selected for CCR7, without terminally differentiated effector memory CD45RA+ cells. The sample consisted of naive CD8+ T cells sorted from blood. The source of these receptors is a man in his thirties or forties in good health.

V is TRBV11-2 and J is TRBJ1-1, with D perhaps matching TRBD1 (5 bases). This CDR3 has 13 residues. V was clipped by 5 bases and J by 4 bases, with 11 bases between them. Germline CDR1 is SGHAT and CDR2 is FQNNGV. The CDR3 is CASSHGGVTEAFF. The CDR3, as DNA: TGTGCCAGCAGCCACGGGGGGGTCACTGAAGCTTTCTTT.

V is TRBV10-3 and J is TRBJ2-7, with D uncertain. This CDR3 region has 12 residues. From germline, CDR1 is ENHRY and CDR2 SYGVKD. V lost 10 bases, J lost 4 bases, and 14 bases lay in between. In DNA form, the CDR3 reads TGTGCCACAAAAGACGACGGATACGAGCAGTACTTC. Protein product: CATKDDGYEQYF.

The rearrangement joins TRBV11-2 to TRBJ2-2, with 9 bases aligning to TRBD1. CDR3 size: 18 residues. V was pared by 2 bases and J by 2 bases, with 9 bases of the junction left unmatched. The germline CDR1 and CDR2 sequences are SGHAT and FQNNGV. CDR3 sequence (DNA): TGTGCCAGCAGCTTATTCGGGACAGGGCTCCTAAACACCGGGGAGCTGTTTTTT. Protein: CASSLFGTGLLNTGELFF.

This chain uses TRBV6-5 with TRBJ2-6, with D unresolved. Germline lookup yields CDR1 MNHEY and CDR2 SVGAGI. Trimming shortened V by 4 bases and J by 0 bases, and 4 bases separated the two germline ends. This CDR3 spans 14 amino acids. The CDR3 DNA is TGTGCCAGCAGTTCCAGCTCTGGGGCCAACGTCCTGACTTTC. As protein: CASSSSSGANVLTF.

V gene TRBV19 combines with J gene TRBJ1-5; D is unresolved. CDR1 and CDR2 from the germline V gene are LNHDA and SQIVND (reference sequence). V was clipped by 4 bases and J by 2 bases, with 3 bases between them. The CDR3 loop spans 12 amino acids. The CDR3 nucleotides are TGTGCCAGTAGTAACCGCAATCAGCCCCAGCATTTT. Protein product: CASSNRNQPQHF.

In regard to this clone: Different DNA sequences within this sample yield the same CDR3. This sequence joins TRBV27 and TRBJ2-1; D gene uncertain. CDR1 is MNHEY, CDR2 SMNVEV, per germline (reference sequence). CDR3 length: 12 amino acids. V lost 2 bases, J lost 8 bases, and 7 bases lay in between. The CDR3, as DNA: TGTGCCAGCAGTTTACTAGGTGATGAGCAGTTCTTC. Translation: CASSLLGDEQFF.

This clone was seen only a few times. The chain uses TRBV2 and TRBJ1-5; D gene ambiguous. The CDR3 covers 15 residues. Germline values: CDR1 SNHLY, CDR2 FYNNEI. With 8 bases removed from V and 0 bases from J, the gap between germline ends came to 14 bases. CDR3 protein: CASDSAMYSNQPQHF. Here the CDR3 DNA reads TGTGCCAGCGATTCCGCCATGTATAGCAATCAGCCCCAGCATTTT.

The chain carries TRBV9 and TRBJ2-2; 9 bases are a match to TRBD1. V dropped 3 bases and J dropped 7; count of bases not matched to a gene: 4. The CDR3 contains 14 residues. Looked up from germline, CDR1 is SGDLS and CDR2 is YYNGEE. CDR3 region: CASSDRGLGGELFF. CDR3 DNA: TGTGCCAGCAGCGACAGGGGGCTTGGCGGGGAGCTGTTTTTT.

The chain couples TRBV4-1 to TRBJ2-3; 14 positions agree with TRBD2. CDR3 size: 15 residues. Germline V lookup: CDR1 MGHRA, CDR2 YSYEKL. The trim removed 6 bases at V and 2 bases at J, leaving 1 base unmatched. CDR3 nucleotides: TGCGCCAGCAGGGGACTAGCGGGAGCCACAGATACGCAGTATTTT. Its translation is CASRGLAGATDTQYF.